A selection of T cell receptor beta chains follows, all from one sample in a study of T cells in Graves' hyperthyroidism and ophthalmopathy. Via MiXCR, TCRdb re-called the multiplex PCR reads, giving one row per CDR3 protein. Of 150,000 to 200,000 distinct CDR3 sequences listed, over 15% are singletons. The sample was blood. These receptors came from a woman in her forties or fifties with Graves' hyperthyroidism. Both conserved end residues are part of each CDR3. A D gene is named only where the DNA matches it firmly. A clone size is listed for some rows: how often the clone was seen (once, few, many), or a class if it is expanded.

cdr3_aa: CASSLLDRGPEQYF
cdr3_nt: TGTGCCAGCAGCTTGTTGGACAGGGGACCCGAGCAGTACTTC
clone_size: many
d_call: TRBD1
v_call: TRBV7-2
cdr3_length: 14
j_call: TRBJ2-7

cdr3_aa: CASRSGTGALMQGNQPQHF
cdr3_nt: TGTGCCAGCAGGTCCGGGACAGGGGCCCTCATGCAGGGCAATCAGCCCCAGCATTTT
clone_size: many
d_call: TRBD1
v_call: TRBV6-1
cdr3_length: 19
j_call: TRBJ1-5

cdr3_aa: CASTTAGRETQYF
cdr3_nt: TGTGCCAGCACGACAGCCGGGCGGGAGACCCAGTACTTC
clone_size: many
d_call: NA
v_call: TRBV28
cdr3_length: 13
j_call: TRBJ2-5

cdr3_aa: CASSPGEGSDEQFF
cdr3_nt: TGTGCCAGCAGTCCCGGGGAGGGGAGCGATGAGCAGTTCTTC
clone_size: many
d_call: TRBD2
v_call: TRBV28
cdr3_length: 14
j_call: TRBJ2-1

cdr3_aa: CATSRSISGGVTDTQYF
cdr3_nt: TGTGCCACCAGCAGATCGATTAGCGGGGGGGTCACAGATACGCAGTATTTT
clone_size: many
d_call: TRBD2
v_call: TRBV15
cdr3_length: 17
j_call: TRBJ2-3

cdr3_aa: CATLGTISGNTIYF
cdr3_nt: TGTGCCACCTTGGGGACCATCTCTGGAAACACCATATATTTT
clone_size: many
d_call: NA
v_call: TRBV6-7
cdr3_length: 14
j_call: TRBJ1-3

cdr3_aa: CASSHHQREGRGTGELFF
cdr3_nt: TGTGCCAGCAGTCACCATCAGCGGGAGGGCCGGGGCACCGGGGAGCTGTTTTTT
clone_size: NA
d_call: TRBD2
v_call: TRBV7-9
cdr3_length: 18
j_call: TRBJ2-2

cdr3_aa: CASNPGTAYEQYF
cdr3_nt: TGCGCCAGCAACCCAGGGACAGCCTACGAGCAGTACTTC
clone_size: many
d_call: TRBD1
v_call: TRBV5-1
cdr3_length: 13
j_call: TRBJ2-7

cdr3_aa: CASSQSVSRGAFF
cdr3_nt: TGTGCCAGCAGCCAATCAGTGAGTCGTGGAGCTTTCTTT
clone_size: many
d_call: NA
v_call: TRBV3-1
cdr3_length: 13
j_call: TRBJ1-1

cdr3_aa: CASSARFIGTEAFF
cdr3_nt: TGTGCCAGCAGTGCGCGGTTTATTGGCACTGAAGCTTTCTTT
clone_size: NA
d_call: NA
v_call: TRBV2
cdr3_length: 14
j_call: TRBJ1-1

cdr3_aa: CASSLTWSYNEQFF
cdr3_nt: TGTGCCAGCAGCCTTACTTGGAGCTACAATGAGCAGTTCTTC
clone_size: many
d_call: NA
v_call: TRBV6-1
cdr3_length: 14
j_call: TRBJ2-1

cdr3_aa: CASSEGTSRDNEQFF
cdr3_nt: TGCGCCAGCAGCGAAGGGACTAGCAGGGACAATGAGCAGTTCTTC
clone_size: many
d_call: TRBD2
v_call: TRBV5-1
cdr3_length: 15
j_call: TRBJ2-1

cdr3_aa: CPSSLIGGRCGYTF
cdr3_nt: TGTCCCAGCAGTTTAATTGGAGGGCGGTGTGGCTACACCTTC
clone_size: NA
d_call: NA
v_call: TRBV28
cdr3_length: 14
j_call: TRBJ1-2